This T cell receptor beta chain was sequenced in a study of T cells in Graves' hyperthyroidism and ophthalmopathy. Trimming took 6 bases from V and 5 from J; bases not matched to a gene: 9. Germline V gives CDR1 SGHTA, CDR2 FQGNSA. The CDR3 covers 14 residues. From RNA transcripts, TCR beta CDR3 regions were amplified. An initial round of RT-PCR targeting the TCR CDR3 relied on the HTBI primer set. One entry per CDR3 protein, called by TCRdb with MiXCR from the multiplex PCR reads. The table records hundreds of thousands of distinct CDR3 sequences, about 14% of them present only once. In the ophthalmopathy cohort, Clinical Activity Score was at least 3, NOSPECS grade at least 4, and duration under 3 months. Diagnoses were made from clinical symptoms, serum measures (thyroxine and TRAb), thyroid ultrasound and orbital computed tomography.

Sample: blood. The chain has TRBV7-2 and TRBJ2-5; 7 positions match TRBD2. This sequence originates from a woman aged 50 to 65 with Graves' ophthalmopathy. CDR3 DNA: TGTGCCAGCAGGAGGGCGGGAGAGGGCGAGACCCAGTACTTC. Its protein is CASRRAGEGETQYF. Complete variable domain (other parts from reference TRBV7-2 and TRBJ2-5): GAGVSQSPSNKVTEKGKDVELRCDPISGHTALYWYRQSLGQGLEFLIYFQGNSAPDKSGLPSDRFSAERTGGSVSTLTIQRTQQEDSAVYLCASRRAGEGETQYFGPGTRLLVL.